This T cell receptor beta chain was identified during a study of siplizumab effects on memory and regulatory T cells. Produced via immunoSEQ multiplex PCR; TCRdb's table is partial and in-frame only. Among under 130,000 clones listed, 90% to 95% were seen once. The germline V and J ends were trimmed by 8 bases and 5 bases, with 12 bases remaining between them. The CDR3 is 12 residues long. Germline V CDR1 and CDR2: MNHNS, SASEGT. The specimen was CD4+ T cells sorted from blood. The chain employs TRBV6-1 and TRBJ1-2; D remains ambiguous. This TCR was recovered from a human donor in good health. The CDR3 DNA follows: TGTGCCAGCTCACCGCTGGGATATGGCTACACCTTC. Translated, it gives CASSPLGYGYTF.